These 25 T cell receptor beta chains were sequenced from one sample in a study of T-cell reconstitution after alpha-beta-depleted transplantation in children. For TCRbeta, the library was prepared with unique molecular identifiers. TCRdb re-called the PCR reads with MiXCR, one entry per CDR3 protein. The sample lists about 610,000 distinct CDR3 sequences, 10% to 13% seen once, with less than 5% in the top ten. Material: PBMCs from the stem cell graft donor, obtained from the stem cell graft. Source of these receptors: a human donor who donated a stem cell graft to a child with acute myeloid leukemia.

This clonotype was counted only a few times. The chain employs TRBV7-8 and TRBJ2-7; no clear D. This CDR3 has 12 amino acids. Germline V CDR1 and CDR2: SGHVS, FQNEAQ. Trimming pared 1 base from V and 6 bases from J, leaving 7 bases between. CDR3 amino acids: CASSLVSTEQYF. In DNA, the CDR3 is TGTGCCAGCAGCTTAGTGTCTACCGAGCAGTACTTC.

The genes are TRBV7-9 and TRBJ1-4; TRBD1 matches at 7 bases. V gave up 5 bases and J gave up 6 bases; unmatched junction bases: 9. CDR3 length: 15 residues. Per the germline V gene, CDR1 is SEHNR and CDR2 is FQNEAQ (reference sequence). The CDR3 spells CASSPQGVEDEKLFF. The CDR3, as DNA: TGTGCCAGCAGCCCCCAGGGGGTAGAGGATGAAAAACTGTTTTTT.

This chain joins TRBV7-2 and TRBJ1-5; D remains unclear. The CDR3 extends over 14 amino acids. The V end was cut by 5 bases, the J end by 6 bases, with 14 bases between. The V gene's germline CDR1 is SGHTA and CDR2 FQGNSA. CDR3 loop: CASSAREVGQPQHF. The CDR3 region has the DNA TGTGCCAGCAGCGCCCGGGAGGTCGGTCAGCCCCAGCATTTT.

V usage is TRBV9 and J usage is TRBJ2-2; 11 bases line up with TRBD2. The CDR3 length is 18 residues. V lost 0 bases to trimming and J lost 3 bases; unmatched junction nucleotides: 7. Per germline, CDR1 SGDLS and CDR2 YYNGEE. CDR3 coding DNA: TGTGCCAGCAGCGTAGTTGATAGCGGGAGGGCCGACACCGGGGAGCTGTTTTTT. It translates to CASSVVDSGRADTGELFF.

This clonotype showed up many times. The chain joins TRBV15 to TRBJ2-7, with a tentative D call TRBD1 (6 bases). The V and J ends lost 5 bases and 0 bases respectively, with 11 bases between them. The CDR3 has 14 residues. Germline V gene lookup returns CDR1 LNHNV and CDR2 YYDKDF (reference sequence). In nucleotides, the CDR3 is TGTGCCACCAGCGGGGGCCCAAACTCCTACGAGCAGTACTTC. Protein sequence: CATSGGPNSYEQYF.

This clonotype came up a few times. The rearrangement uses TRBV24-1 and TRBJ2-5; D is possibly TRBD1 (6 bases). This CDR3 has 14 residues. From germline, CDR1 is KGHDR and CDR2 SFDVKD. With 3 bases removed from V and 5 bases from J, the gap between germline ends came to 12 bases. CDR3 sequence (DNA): TGTGCCACCAGTGATCCCACAGGGAAGGAGACCCAGTACTTC. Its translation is CATSDPTGKETQYF.

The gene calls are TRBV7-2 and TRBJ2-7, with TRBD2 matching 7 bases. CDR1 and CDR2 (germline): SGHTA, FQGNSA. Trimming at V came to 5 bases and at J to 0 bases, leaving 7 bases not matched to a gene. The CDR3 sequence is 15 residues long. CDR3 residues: CASSTLAAISYEQYF. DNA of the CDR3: TGTGCCAGCAGCACCCTAGCGGCAATCTCCTACGAGCAGTACTTC.

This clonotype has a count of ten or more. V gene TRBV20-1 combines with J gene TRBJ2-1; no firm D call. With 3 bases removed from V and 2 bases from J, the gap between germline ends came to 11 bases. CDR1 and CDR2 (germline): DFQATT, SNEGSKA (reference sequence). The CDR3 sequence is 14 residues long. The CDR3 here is CSARSYLTYNEQFF. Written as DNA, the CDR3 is TGCAGTGCTAGGTCCTATTTAACCTACAATGAGCAGTTCTTC.

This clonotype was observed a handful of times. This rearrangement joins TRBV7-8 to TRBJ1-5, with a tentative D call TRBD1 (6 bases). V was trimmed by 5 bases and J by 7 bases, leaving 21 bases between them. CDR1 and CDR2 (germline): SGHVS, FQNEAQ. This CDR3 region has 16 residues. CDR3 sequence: CASSPSQGFGLQPQHF. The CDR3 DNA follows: TGTGCCAGCAGCCCCAGCCAGGGGTTCGGGTTACAGCCCCAGCATTTT.

The CDR3 DNA reads as TGTGCCAGCAGCTTAGTGGGTCTAGCGGGAGGGAAAGTATACAATGAGCAGTTCTTC. It specifies CASSLVGLAGGKVYNEQFF. V is TRBV7-8 and J is TRBJ2-1, with 12 bases aligning to TRBD2. J lost 4 bases, V lost 1 base, and 11 bases had no gene match. Germline-derived CDR1 and CDR2 are SGHVS and FQNEAQ. CDR3 length: 19 amino acids.

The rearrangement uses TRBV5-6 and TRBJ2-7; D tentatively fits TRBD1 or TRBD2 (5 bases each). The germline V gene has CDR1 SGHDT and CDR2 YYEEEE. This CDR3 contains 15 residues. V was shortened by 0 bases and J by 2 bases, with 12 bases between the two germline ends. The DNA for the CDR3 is TGTGCCAGCAGCTTGGTCGGGGCTAAAGCCTACGAGCAGTACTTC. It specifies CASSLVGAKAYEQYF.

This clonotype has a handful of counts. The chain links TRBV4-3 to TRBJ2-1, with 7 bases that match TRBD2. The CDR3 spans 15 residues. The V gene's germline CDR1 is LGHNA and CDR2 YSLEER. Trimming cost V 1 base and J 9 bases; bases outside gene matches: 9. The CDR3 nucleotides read TGCGCCAGCAGCCAAGGGCTAGCGGTCCGTGGTGAGCAGTTCTTC. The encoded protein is CASSQGLAVRGEQFF.

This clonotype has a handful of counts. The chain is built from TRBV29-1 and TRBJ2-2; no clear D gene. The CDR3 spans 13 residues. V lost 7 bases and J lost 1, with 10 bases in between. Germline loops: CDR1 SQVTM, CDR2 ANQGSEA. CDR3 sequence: CSGARRNTGELFF. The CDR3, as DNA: TGCAGCGGAGCACGGAGGAACACCGGGGAGCTGTTTTTT.

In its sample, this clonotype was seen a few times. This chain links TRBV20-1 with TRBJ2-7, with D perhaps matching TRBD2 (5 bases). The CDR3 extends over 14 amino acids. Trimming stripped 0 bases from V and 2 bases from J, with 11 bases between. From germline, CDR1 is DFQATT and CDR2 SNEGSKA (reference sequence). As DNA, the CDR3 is TGCAGTGCTAGAGATCCCAGCGGAGCCTACGAGCAGTACTTC. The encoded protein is CSARDPSGAYEQYF.

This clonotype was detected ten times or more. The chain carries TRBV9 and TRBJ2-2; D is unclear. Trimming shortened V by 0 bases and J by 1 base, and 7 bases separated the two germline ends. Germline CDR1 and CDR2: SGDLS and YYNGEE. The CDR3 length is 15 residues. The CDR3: CASSVVPQNTGELFF. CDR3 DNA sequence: TGTGCCAGCAGCGTAGTGCCGCAGAACACCGGGGAGCTGTTTTTT.

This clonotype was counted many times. This CDR3 reads CAISEGGPEKNIQYF. The DNA for the CDR3 is TGTGCCATCAGTGAAGGGGGACCCGAAAAAAACATTCAGTACTTC. The chain recombines TRBV10-3 with TRBJ2-4, with D possibly matching TRBD1 (6 bases). The V end was cut by 3 bases, the J end by 4 bases, with 13 bases between. The CDR3 covers 15 residues. Per the germline V gene, CDR1 is ENHRY and CDR2 is SYGVKD.

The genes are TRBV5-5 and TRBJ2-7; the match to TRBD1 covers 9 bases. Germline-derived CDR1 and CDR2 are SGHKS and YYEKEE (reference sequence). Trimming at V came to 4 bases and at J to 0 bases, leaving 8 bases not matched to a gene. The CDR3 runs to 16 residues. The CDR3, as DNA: TGTGCCAGCAGCCCCATCAGGACAGGGGACTCCTACGAGCAGTACTTC. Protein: CASSPIRTGDSYEQYF.

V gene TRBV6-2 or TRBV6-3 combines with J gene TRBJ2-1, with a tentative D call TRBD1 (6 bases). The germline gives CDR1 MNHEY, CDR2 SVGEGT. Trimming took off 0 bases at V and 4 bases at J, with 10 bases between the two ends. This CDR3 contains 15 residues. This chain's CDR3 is CASSYSGAEYNEQFF. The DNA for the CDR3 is TGTGCCAGCAGTTACTCGGGGGCTGAATACAATGAGCAGTTCTTC.

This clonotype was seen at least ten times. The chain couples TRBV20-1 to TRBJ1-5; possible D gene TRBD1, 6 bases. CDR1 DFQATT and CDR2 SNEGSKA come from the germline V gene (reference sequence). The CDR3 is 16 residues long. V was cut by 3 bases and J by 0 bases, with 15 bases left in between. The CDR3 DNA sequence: TGCAGTGCTAGTAGAAAACAGGGCTATAGCAATCAGCCCCAGCATTTT. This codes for CSASRKQGYSNQPQHF.

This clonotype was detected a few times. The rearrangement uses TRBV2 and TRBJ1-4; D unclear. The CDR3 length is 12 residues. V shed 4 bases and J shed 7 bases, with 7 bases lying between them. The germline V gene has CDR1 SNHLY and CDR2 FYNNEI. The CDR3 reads CASSVGAEKLFF. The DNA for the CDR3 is TGTGCCAGCAGTGTTGGAGCTGAAAAACTGTTTTTT.

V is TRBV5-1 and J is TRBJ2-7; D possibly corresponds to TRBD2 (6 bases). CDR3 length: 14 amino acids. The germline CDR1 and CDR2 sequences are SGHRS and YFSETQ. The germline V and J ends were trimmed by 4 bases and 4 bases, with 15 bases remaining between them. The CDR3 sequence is CASSLLTSRYEQYF. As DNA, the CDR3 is TGCGCCAGCAGCCTCCTGACTAGTCGATACGAGCAGTACTTC. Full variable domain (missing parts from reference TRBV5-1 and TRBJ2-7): KAGVTQTPRYLIKTRGQQVTLSCSPISGHRSVSWYQQTPGQGLQFLFEYFSETQRNKGNFPGRFSGRQFSNSRSEMNVSTLELGDSALYLCASSLLTSRYEQYFGPGTRLTVT.

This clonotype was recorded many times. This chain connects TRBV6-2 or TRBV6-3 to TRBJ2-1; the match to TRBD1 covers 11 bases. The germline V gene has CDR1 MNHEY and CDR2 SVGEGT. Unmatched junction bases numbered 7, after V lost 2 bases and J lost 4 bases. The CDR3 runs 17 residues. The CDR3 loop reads CASSYRRTGGLYNEQFF. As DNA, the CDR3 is TGTGCCAGCAGTTACCGCAGGACAGGGGGCTTGTACAATGAGCAGTTCTTC.

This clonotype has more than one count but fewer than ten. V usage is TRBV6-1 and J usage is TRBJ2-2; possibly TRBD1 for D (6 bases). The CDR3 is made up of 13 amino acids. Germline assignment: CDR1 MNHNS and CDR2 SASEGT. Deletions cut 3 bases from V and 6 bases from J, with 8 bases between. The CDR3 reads CASSDQGSGELFF. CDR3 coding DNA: TGTGCCAGCAGTGACCAGGGGTCCGGGGAGCTGTTTTTT.

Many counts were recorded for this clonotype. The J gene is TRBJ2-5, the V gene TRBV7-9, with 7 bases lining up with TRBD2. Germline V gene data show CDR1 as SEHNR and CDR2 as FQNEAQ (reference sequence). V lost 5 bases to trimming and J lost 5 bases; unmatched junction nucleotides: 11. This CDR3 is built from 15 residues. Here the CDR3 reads CASSPGGRERETQYF. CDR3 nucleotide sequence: TGTGCCAGCAGCCCGGGGGGTAGGGAAAGGGAGACCCAGTACTTC.

CDR3 bases: TGCGCCAGCAGCATAGAAGCGGGGGTAACCTACGAGCAGTACTTC. As protein: CASSIEAGVTYEQYF. This chain uses TRBV5-1 with TRBJ2-7; TRBD2 agrees at 8 bases. J was trimmed by 2 bases and V by 4 bases; bases with no gene match: 8. CDR1 SGHRS and CDR2 YFSETQ come from the germline V gene. The CDR3 runs to 15 residues.